This TCR beta chain was identified during a study of CD8+ T cells in alopecia areata. The study, taken as a whole, reports: Compared with normal scalp, lesional scalp had higher clonality and more expanded CD8+ clones. Alphabeta T cells residing in normal skin are also sequenced in scalp samples. TCR sharing across patients was less clear than in mice, possibly HLA-related.

CD4+ and CD8+ T cells were sorted from PBMCs. In each case, RNA was isolated and then reverse transcribed into cDNA as the sequencing template. TCRdb's copy holds only in-frame clones and misses some; the assay was immunoSEQ multiplex PCR. The sample consists of approximately 150,000 clones, approximately 60% of them appearing once. V shed 1 base, J shed 2 bases, and the junction held 5 bases outside the gene matches. The CDR3 length is 14 residues. Germline V gene data show CDR1 as SQVTM and CDR2 as ANQGSEA. This clone was detected a few times. Antigen unknown. V is TRBV29-1 and J is TRBJ2-7; 7 bases are shared with TRBD2. The specimen sequenced was CD8+ T cells sorted from blood. The receptor comes from a human donor in good health. CDR3 region: CSVEAGGVTYEQYF. CDR3 sequence (DNA): TGCAGCGTTGAAGCGGGGGGTGTAACCTACGAGCAGTACTTC.